This section outlines one T cell receptor beta chain sequence together with its context. Its antigen is unknown. This specimen comes from a study of cytomegalovirus exposure and HLA in healthy donors. Regarding the study as a whole: The study listed some 160 cytomegalovirus-associated TCR beta chains. As was reported, the classifier diagnosed cytomegalovirus status with high specificity and sensitivity. TCR clusters originating in the first cohort tended to co-occur in the approximately 130 validation repertoires, according to a later analysis. Three CMV-associated chains were confirmed in vitro to be specific for CMV antigens.

Sequencing was performed with immunoSEQ multiplex PCR; in TCRdb, only in-frame clones are kept and a portion is missing. The data show 120,000 or so clones, roughly 90% seen once. The CDR3 runs to 13 residues. Trimming cost V 5 bases and J 6 bases, with 14 bases left between them. Germline V lookup: CDR1 SGHNT, CDR2 YYREEE (reference sequence). V is TRBV5-4 and J is TRBJ1-2; possibly TRBD1 for D (6 bases). The sequence came from a woman between 18 and 29 years old in good health and CMV-seronegative. The sample taken for sequencing was PBMCs. The CDR3 sequence: CASRTRGGDGYTF. CDR3 sequence (DNA): TGTGCCAGCAGGACCAGGGGTGGGGATGGCTACACCTTC. The whole variable domain, filled in from reference TRBV5-4 and TRBJ1-2, reads ETGVTQSPTHLIKTRGQQVTLRCSSQSGHNTVSWYQQALGQGPQFIFQYYREEENGRGNFPPRFSGLQFPNYSSELNVNALELDDSALYLCASRTRGGDGYTFGSGTRLTVV.